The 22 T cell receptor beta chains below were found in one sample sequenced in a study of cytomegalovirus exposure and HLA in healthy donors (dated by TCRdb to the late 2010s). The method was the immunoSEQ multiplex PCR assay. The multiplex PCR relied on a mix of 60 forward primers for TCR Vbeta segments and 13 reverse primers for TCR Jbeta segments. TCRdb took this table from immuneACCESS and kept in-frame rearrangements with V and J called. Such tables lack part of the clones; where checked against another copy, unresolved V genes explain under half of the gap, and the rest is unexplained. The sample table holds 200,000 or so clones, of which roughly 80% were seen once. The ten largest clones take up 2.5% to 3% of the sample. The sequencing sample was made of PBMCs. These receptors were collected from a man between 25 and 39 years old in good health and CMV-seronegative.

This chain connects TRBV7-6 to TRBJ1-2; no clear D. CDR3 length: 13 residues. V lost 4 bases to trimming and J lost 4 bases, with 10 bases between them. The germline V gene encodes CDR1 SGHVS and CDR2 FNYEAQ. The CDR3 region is CASSSGGLYGYTF. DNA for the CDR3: TGTGCCAGCAGCTCCGGAGGCCTCTATGGCTACACCTTC.

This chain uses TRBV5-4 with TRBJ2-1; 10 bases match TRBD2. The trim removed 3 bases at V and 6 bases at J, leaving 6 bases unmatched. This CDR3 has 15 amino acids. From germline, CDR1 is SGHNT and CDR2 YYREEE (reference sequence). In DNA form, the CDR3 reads TGTGCCAGCAGCTCCCTAGCGGGGGACGTCAATGAGCAGTTCTTC. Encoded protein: CASSSLAGDVNEQFF.

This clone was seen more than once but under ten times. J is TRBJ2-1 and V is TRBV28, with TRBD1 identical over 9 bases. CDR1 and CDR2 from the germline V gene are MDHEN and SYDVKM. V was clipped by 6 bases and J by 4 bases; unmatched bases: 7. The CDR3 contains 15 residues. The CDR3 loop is CASRQRGTGYNEQFF. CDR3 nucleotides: TGTGCCAGCAGACAACGCGGGACAGGGTACAATGAGCAGTTCTTC.

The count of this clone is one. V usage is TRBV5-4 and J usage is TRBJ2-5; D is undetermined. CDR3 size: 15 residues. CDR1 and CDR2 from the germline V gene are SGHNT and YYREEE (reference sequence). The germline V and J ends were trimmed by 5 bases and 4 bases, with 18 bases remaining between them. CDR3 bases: TGTGCCAGCAGAGGTGTAACAGACCGTTCAGAGACCCAGTACTTC. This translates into CASRGVTDRSETQYF.

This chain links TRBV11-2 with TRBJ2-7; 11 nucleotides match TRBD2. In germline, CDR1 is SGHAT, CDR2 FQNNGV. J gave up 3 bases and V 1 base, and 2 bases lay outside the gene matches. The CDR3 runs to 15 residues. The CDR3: CASSLVAGGRYEQYF. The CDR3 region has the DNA TGTGCCAGCAGCTTAGTAGCGGGGGGGCGCTACGAGCAGTACTTC.

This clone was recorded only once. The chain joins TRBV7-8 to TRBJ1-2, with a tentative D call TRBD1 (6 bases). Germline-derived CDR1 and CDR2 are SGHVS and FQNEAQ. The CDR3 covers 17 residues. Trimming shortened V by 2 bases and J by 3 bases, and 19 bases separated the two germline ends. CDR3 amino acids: CASSLSRTAPTHYGYTF. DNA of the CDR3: TGTGCCAGCAGCTTATCTAGGACAGCGCCCACCCACTATGGCTACACCTTC.

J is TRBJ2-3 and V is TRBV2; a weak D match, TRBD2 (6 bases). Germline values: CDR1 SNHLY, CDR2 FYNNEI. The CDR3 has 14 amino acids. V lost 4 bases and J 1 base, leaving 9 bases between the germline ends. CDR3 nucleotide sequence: TGTGCCAGCAGTGGGAGGGTCGGCACAGATACGCAGTATTTT. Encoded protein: CASSGRVGTDTQYF.

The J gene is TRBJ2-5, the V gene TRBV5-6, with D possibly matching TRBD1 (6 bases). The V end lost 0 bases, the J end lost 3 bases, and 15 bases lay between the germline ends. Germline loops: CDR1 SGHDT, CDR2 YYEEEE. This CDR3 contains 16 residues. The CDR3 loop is CASSLEGRTAKETQYF. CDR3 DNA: TGTGCCAGCAGCTTGGAGGGACGGACAGCGAAAGAGACCCAGTACTTC.

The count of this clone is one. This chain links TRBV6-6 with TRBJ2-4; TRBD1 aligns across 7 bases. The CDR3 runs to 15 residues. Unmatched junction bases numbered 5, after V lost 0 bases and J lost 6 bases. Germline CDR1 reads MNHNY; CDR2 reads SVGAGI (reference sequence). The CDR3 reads CASSYSKGQINIQYF. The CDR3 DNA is TGTGCCAGCAGTTACTCGAAGGGACAGATAAACATTCAGTACTTC.

This CDR3 is CASSLHSGEDEQYF. CDR3 bases: TGTGCCAGCTCACTGCACTCCGGGGAGGACGAGCAGTACTTC. The chain is built from TRBV18 and TRBJ2-7, with D tentatively TRBD2 (6 bases). Between the trimmed V and J ends, which lost 4 bases and 5 bases, there was a span of 15 bases. Germline V gene lookup returns CDR1 KGHSH and CDR2 LQKENI. The CDR3 consists of 14 residues.

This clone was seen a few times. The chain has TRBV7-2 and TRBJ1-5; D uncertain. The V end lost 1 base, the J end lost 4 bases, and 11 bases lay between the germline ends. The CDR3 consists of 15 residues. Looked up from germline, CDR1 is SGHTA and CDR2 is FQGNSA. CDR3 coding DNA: TGTGCCAGCAGCTTAGGTATTTACCTAAATCAGCCCCAGCATTTT. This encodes CASSLGIYLNQPQHF. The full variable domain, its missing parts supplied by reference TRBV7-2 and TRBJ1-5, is GAGVSQSPSNKVTEKGKDVELRCDPISGHTALYWYRQSLGQGLEFLIYFQGNSAPDKSGLPSDRFSAERTGGSVSTLTIQRTQQEDSAVYLCASSLGIYLNQPQHFGDGTRLSIL.

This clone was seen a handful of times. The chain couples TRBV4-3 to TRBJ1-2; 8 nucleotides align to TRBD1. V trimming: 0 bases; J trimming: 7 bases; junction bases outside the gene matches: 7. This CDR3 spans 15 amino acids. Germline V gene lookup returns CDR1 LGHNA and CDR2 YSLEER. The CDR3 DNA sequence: TGCGCCAGCAGCCAAGACTCAGGGGGCACCTTTGGCTACACCTTC. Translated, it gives CASSQDSGGTFGYTF.

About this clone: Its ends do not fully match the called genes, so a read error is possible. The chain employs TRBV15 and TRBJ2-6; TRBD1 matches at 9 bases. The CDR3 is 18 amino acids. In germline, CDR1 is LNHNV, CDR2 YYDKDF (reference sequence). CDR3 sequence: CATSRVDRGSVGASVLTF. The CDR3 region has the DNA TGTGCCACCAGCAGAGTGGACAGGGGATCGGTAGGGGCCAGCGTCCTGACTTTC.

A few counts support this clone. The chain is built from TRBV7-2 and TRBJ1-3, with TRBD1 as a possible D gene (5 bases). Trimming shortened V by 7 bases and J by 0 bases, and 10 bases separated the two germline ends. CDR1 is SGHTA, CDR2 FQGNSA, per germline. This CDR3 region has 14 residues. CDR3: CASTLQVSGNTIYF. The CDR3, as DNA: TGTGCCAGCACCCTACAGGTCTCTGGAAACACCATATATTTT.

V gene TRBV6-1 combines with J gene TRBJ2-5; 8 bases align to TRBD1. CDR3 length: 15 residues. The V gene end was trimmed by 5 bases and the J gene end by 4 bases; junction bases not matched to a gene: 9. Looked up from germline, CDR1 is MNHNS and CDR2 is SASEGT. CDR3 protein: CASSLGQVNLETQYF. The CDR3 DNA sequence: TGTGCCAGCAGTTTGGGACAGGTCAACTTAGAGACCCAGTACTTC.

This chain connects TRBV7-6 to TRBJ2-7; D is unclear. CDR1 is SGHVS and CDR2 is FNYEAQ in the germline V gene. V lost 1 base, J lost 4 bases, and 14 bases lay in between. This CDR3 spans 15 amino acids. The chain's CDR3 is CASSLGWAEKYEQYF. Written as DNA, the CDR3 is TGTGCCAGCAGCTTAGGCTGGGCCGAAAAATACGAGCAGTACTTC.

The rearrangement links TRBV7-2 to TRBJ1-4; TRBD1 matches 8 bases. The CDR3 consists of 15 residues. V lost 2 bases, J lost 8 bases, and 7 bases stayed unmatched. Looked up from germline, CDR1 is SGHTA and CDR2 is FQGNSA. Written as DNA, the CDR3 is TGTGCCAGCAGCTTACTCTCAGGGGGCGGGGAAAAACTGTTTTTT. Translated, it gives CASSLLSGGGEKLFF.

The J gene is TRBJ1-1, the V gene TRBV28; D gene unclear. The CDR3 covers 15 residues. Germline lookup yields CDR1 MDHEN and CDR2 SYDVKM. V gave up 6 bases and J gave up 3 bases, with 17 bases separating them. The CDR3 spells CASSQERVLYTEAFF. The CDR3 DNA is TGTGCCAGCAGCCAAGAGAGGGTACTTTACACTGAAGCTTTCTTT.

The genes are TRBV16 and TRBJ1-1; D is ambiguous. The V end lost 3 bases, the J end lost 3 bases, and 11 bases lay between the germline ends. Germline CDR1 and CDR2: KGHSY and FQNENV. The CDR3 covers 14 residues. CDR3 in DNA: TGTGCCAGCAGCCAGCGGCCCTGGGACACTGAAGCTTTCTTT. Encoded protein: CASSQRPWDTEAFF. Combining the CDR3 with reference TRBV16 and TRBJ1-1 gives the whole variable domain GEEVAQTPKHLVRGEGQKAKLYCAPIKGHSYVFWYQQVLKNEFKFLISFQNENVFDETGMPKERFSAKCLPNSPCSLEIQATKLEDSAVYFCASSQRPWDTEAFFGQGTRLTVV.

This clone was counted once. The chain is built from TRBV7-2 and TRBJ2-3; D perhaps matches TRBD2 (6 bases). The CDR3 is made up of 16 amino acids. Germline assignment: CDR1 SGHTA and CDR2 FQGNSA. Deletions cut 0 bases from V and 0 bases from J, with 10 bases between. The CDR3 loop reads CASSLAASASTDTQYF. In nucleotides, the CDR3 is TGTGCCAGCAGCTTAGCCGCTAGCGCCAGCACAGATACGCAGTATTTT.

The CDR3 reads CASSHYTGYNGSRGYTF. The CDR3 coding sequence is TGTGCCAGTAGTCATTATACAGGGTACAATGGTTCGCGTGGCTACACCTTC. The gene calls are TRBV19 and TRBJ1-2; weak D call: TRBD1 (6 bases). Per germline, CDR1 LNHDA and CDR2 SQIVND (reference sequence). The CDR3 loop spans 17 amino acids. V was shortened by 5 bases and J by 7 bases, with 26 bases between the two germline ends.

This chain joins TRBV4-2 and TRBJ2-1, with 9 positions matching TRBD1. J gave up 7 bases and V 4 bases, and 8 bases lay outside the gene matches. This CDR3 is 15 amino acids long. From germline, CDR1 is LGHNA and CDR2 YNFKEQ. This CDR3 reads CASSPTDRGTNEQFF. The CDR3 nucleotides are TGTGCCAGCAGCCCCACGGACAGGGGCACGAATGAGCAGTTCTTC.